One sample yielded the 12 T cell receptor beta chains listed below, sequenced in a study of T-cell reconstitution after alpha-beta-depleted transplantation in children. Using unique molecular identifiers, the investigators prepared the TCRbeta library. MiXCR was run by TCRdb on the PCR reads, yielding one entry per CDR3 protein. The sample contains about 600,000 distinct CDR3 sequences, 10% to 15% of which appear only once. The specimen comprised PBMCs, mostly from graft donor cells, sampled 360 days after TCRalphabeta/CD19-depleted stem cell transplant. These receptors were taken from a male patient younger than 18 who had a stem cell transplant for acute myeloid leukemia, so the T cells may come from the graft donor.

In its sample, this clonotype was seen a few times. The CDR3 bases are TGTGCCAGCAGTGATTATGGGGAGGTCAATGAAAAACTGTTTTTT. Its translation: CASSDYGEVNEKLFF. The chain employs TRBV6-1 and TRBJ1-4; no reliable D call. Germline V gene lookup returns CDR1 MNHNS and CDR2 SASEGT. The CDR3 loop spans 15 amino acids. The germline V and J ends were trimmed by 3 bases and 5 bases, with 13 bases remaining between them.

In nucleotides, the CDR3 is TGTGCCAGCAGCTGGGGACTAGCGGGAGGTCCCTACAATGAGCAGTTCTTC. Amino acid sequence: CASSWGLAGGPYNEQFF. The rearrangement links TRBV7-3 to TRBJ2-1; 15 bases align to TRBD2. Germline trimming cut 4 bases from V and 2 bases from J; bases unmatched to any gene: 3. The CDR3 contains 17 residues. Germline V lookup: CDR1 SGHTA, CDR2 FQGTGA.

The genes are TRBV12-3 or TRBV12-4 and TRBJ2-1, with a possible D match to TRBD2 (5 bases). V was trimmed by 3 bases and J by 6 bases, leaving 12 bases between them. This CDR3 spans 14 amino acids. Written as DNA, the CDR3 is TGTGCCAGCAGTTTTATTCGGACTGCCAATGAGCAGTTCTTC. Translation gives CASSFIRTANEQFF.

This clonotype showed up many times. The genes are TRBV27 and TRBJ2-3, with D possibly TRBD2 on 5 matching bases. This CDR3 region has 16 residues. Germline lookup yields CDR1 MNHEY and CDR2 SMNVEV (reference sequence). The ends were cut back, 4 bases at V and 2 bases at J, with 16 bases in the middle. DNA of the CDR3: TGTGCCAGCAGTTCCACGCGGGTTTTATACACAGATACGCAGTATTTT. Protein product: CASSSTRVLYTDTQYF.

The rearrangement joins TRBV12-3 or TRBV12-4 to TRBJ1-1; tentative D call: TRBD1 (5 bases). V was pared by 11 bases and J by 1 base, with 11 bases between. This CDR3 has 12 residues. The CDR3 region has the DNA TGTGCCCTGCGCAGGGAGAACACTGAAGCTTTCTTT. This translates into CALRRENTEAFF.

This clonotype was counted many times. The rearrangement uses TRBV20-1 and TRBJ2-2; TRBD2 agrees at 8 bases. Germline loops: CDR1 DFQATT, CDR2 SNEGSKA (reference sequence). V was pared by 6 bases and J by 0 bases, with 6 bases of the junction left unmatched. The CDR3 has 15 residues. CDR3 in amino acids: CSAAASGPNTGELFF. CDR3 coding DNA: TGCAGTGCCGCCGCTAGCGGGCCGAACACCGGGGAGCTGTTTTTT.

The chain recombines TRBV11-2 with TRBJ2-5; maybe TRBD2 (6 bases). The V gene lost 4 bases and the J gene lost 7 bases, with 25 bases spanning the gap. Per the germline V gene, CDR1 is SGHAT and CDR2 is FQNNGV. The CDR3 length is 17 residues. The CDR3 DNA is TGTGCCAGCAGCTCAACTACGGGGCGGGACCCCCATCGGACCCAGTACTTC. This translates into CASSSTTGRDPHRTQYF.

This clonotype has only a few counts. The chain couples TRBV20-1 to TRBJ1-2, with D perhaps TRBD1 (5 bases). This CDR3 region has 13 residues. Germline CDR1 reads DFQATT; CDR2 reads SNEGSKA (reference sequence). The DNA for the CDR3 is TGCAGCGTGGGGGAACAGGCTCCCTATGGCTACACCTTC. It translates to CSVGEQAPYGYTF.

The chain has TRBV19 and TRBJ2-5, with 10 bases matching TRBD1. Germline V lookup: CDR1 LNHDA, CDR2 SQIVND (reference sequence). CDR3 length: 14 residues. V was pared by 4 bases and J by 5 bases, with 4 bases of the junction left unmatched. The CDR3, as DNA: TGTGCCAGTAGTACTGACAGGGGGCACGAGACCCAGTACTTC. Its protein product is CASSTDRGHETQYF.

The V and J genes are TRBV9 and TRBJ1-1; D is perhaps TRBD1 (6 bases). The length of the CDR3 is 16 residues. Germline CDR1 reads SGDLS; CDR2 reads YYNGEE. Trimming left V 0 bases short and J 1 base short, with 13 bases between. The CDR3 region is CASSVASTQGNTEAFF. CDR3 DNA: TGTGCCAGCAGCGTAGCCTCTACACAGGGGAACACTGAAGCTTTCTTT.

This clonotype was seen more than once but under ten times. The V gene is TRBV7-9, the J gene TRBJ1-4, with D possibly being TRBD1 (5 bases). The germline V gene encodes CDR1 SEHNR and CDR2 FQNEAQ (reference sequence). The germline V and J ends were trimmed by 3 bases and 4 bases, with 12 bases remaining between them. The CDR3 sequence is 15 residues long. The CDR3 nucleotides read TGTGCCAGCAGCTTCGGACAAGGCCTTAATGAAAAACTGTTTTTT. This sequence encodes CASSFGQGLNEKLFF.

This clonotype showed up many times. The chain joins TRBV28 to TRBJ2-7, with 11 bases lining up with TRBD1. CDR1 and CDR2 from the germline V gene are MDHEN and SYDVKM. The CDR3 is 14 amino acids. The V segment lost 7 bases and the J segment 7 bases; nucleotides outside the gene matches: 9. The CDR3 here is CASIGRTGGKEQYF. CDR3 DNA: TGTGCCAGCATCGGAAGGACAGGGGGCAAAGAGCAGTACTTC.